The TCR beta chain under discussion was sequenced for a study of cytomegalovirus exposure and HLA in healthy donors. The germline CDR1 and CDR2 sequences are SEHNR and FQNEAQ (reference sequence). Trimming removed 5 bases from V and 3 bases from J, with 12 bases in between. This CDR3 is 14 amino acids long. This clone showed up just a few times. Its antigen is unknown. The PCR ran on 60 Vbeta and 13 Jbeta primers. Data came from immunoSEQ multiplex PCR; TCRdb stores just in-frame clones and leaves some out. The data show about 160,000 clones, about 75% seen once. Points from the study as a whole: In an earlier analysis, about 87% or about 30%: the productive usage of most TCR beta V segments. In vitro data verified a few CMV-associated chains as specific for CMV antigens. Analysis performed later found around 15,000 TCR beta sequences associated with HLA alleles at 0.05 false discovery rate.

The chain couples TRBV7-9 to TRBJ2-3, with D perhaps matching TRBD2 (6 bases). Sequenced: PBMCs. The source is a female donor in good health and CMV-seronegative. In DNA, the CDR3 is TGTGCCAGCAGCCTTTGGAGGGAGACAGATACGCAGTATTTT. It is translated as CASSLWRETDTQYF.